The sequence of this T cell receptor beta chain was determined in a study of T cell responses to AZD1222 COVID-19 vaccine. Sequenced by immunoSEQ multiplex PCR; TCRdb stores in-frame clones only, minus some. The sample consists of 150,000 to 200,000 clones, almost 95% of them appearing once. This CDR3 is 19 amino acids long. The V end was cut by 1 base, the J end by 4 bases, with 25 bases between. Germline CDR1 is LGHNA and CDR2 is YSLEER. The starting material was peripheral blood, obtained on day 0 of AZD1222 vaccination. This clonotype originated in an adult in good health. V usage is TRBV4-3 and J usage is TRBJ1-1; tentative D call: TRBD1 (6 bases). The CDR3 nucleotides are TGCGCCAGCAGCCAAGTTGCCCTTGCCGAGGGGACACGGGGCACTGAAGCTTTCTTT. This sequence encodes CASSQVALAEGTRGTEAFF.